These T cell receptor beta chains were read from a single sample in a study of cytomegalovirus exposure and HLA in healthy donors. Sequencing was performed with immunoSEQ multiplex PCR; in TCRdb, only in-frame clones are kept and a portion is missing. The profile shows tens of thousands of clones, 60% to 85% of them singletons. Source material: PBMCs. Receptor source: a man aged 35 to 55 in good health and CMV-seronegative. The CDR3 runs from the conserved cysteine through the conserved F or W. A D gene is named only where the DNA matches it firmly. A clone size is listed for some rows: how often the clone was seen (once, few, many), or a class if it is expanded.

v_gene	abundance	j_gene	d_gene	CDR3nt	CDR3aa
TRBV15	NA	TRBJ2-1	TRBD2	TGTGCCACCAGCTCAACGGGACTAGCGGATTACAATGAGCAGTTCTTC	CATSSTGLADYNEQFF
TRBV28	NA	TRBJ2-1	NA	TGTGCCAGCAGCGACAACTACAATGAGCAGTTCTTC	CASSDNYNEQFF
TRBV19	NA	TRBJ2-2	NA	TGTGCCAGTAGTACCGGATCCCGCAGGACCGGGGAGCTGTTTTTT	CASSTGSRRTGELFF
TRBV7-2	NA	TRBJ2-7	TRBD2	TGTGCCAGCAGCTTAGCCTTCAGCGGGATAGGCTACGAGCAGTACTTC	CASSLAFSGIGYEQYF
TRBV5-4	NA	TRBJ2-3	TRBD1	TGTGCCAGCAGCTCGATGGGGACAGCAGATACGCAGTATTTT	CASSSMGTADTQYF
TRBV28	NA	TRBJ1-5	NA	TGTGCCAGCACCGTAGGGGGGGCCCTTAGCAATCAGCCCCAGCATTTT	CASTVGGALSNQPQHF
TRBV7-2	once	TRBJ2-5	NA	TGTGCCATCCTTAGGGGAGAGACCCAGTACTTC	CAILRGETQYF
TRBV2	few	TRBJ2-7	TRBD2	TGTGCCAGCAGTGAGGCTAGCGGGGCCTCCTACGAGCAGTACTTC	CASSEASGASYEQYF
TRBV5-8	NA	TRBJ1-5	NA	TGTGCCAGCAGCTTGTTTGTACAGGGCGGTCAGCCCCAGCATTTT	CASSLFVQGGQPQHF
TRBV19	NA	TRBJ2-7	TRBD1	TGTGCCAGTAGTACCCGGGACAGGGGACACGAGCAGTACTTC	CASSTRDRGHEQYF
TRBV5-1	once	TRBJ1-1	TRBD1	TGCGCCAGCAGCTCAGGGGGTATGAACACTGAAGCTTTCTTT	CASSSGGMNTEAFF
TRBV21-1	NA	TRBJ1-4	NA	TGTGCCAGCAGCAAGGGGAGGGAAAAACTGTTTTTT	CASSKGREKLFF
TRBV27	NA	TRBJ2-1	TRBD1	TGTGCCAGCAGCCCCTTGGGACAGGGGGCTGACAATGAGCAGTTCTTC	CASSPLGQGADNEQFF
TRBV18	NA	TRBJ1-1	NA	TGTGCCAGCTCACCGCGGGGCGGGGCGAGAACGGACACTGAAGCTTTCTTT	CASSPRGGARTDTEAFF
TRBV5-6	medium-sized	TRBJ2-3	TRBD2	TGTGCCAGCAGCTTGGGACTAGCGGGTGCTAGCACAGATACGCAGTATTTT	CASSLGLAGASTDTQYF
TRBV9	NA	TRBJ1-4	TRBD1	TGTGCCAGCAGCGTAACAGGGGGTACGAATGAAAAACTGTTTTTT	CASSVTGGTNEKLFF
TRBV19	NA	TRBJ1-1	NA	TGTGCCAGTAGTATTGTGGGGGGAAACACTGAAGCTTTCTTT	CASSIVGGNTEAFF
TRBV5-1	NA	TRBJ1-1	NA	TGCGCCAGCAGCACGGGGGAGGCATTTGAAGCTTTCTTT	CASSTGEAFEAFF
TRBV28	NA	TRBJ1-1	NA	TGTGCCAGCAGCGAGAACGGAGCGTTCACTGAAGCTTTCTTT	CASSENGAFTEAFF
TRBV5-4	NA	TRBJ2-2	TRBD2	TGTGCCAGCAGCCCCAGCGGGAGATACACCGGGGAGCTGTTTTTT	CASSPSGRYTGELFF
TRBV7-9	NA	TRBJ2-1	NA	TGTGCCAGCAGCCCTCCCTCCTACAATGAGCAGTTCTTC	CASSPPSYNEQFF
TRBV30	NA	TRBJ1-1	NA	TGTGCCTGGAGTAACCGCCATGGAGAGCAACCGAACACTGAAGCTTTCTTT	CAWSNRHGEQPNTEAFF
TRBV15	few	TRBJ2-7	TRBD1	TGTGCCACCAGCAGGGAAACCGGGACAGGGGGGGACGAGCAGTACTTC	CATSRETGTGGDEQYF
TRBV28	once	TRBJ1-2	NA	TGTGCCAGCAGAATAGTGGGAGGGGGGGTCCACTATGGCTACACCTTC	CASRIVGGGVHYGYTF
TRBV7-9	NA	TRBJ2-7	TRBD2	TGTGCCAGCAGCTTAGGGGAGGGTACCTACGAGCAGTACTTC	CASSLGEGTYEQYF
TRBV7-6	NA	TRBJ2-2	TRBD1	TGTGCCAGCAGCCCTTATACTCAGACAGGGAAGGGAGCCGGGGAGCTGTTTTTT	CASSPYTQTGKGAGELFF
TRBV21-1	NA	TRBJ2-7	NA	TGTGCCAGCAGCAGACGCTCCGGGGGGAGGGGCTCCTACGAGCAGTACTTC	CASSRRSGGRGSYEQYF
TRBV6-5	NA	TRBJ1-1	NA	TGTGCCGGCAGTCTCGACAATGACACTGAAGCTTTCTTT	CAGSLDNDTEAFF
TRBV7-6	NA	TRBJ2-2	NA	TGTGCCAGCAGCACAGGACAAACGAACACCGGGGAGCTGTTTTTT	CASSTGQTNTGELFF
TRBV9	NA	TRBJ2-1	TRBD1	TGTGCCAGCAGCGTTTTCTACGGGACAGCCCTCTCCTACAATGAGCAGTTCTTC	CASSVFYGTALSYNEQFF
TRBV7-9	NA	TRBJ2-2	NA	TGTGCCAGCAGCTTAGCGCTAAACACCGGGGAGCTGTTTTTT	CASSLALNTGELFF
TRBV11-2	NA	TRBJ2-7	NA	TGTGCCAGCACCCGCCTGGGAGGACCCTACGAGCAGTACTTC	CASTRLGGPYEQYF